This T cell receptor (beta chain) originates from a study of blood T cell repertoires in COVID-19. Study overall: Donors in the United States, Italy and Spain gave samples during acute or convalescent COVID-19.

The protocol was immunoSEQ multiplex PCR, while the TCRdb copy is restricted to in-frame clones and leaves out a portion. The sample lists hundreds of thousands of clones, roughly nine tenths occurring once. Germline CDR1 SGHTA, CDR2 FQGTGA. The CDR3 runs 13 residues. V gave up 4 bases and J gave up 10 bases, with 11 bases separating them. Assignment of participants to cohorts was predicated upon participant-reported clinical history. The sequencing sample was made of PBMCs or T cells enriched from blood (not recorded which). The chain joins TRBV7-3 to TRBJ1-6; possibly TRBD1 for D (6 bases). The clonotype comes from a woman aged 50 to 65 in a cohort exposed to, infected with or recovered from COVID-19 (not recorded which). The CDR3 spells CASSSRDNSPLHF. CDR3 sequence (DNA): TGTGCCAGCAGCTCTCGGGACAACTCACCCCTCCACTTT.